A selection of T cell receptor beta chains follows, all from one sample in a study of T cells in Graves' hyperthyroidism and ophthalmopathy. One entry per CDR3 protein results from TCRdb running MiXCR on the multiplex PCR reads. The sample carries around 290,000 distinct CDR3 sequences, roughly an eighth recorded once. The sequenced material came from blood. These receptors were collected from a woman aged 35 to 49 with Graves' hyperthyroidism. The conserved cysteine and the conserved F or W are not part of the CDR3 here. The D gene is left open where the match is weak.

>.|TRBV24-1|TRBJ2-3
ATSPPGTDTQY
>TRBD1|TRBV15|TRBJ1-5
ATSERTGYQPQH
>TRBD2|TRBV9|TRBJ2-1
ASSVEASGRVLYNEQF
>TRBD1|TRBV6-1|TRBJ1-1
ASLGQGPAEAF
>.|TRBV5-5|TRBJ1-3
ASSFATRRGNTIY
>TRBD1|TRBV12-3/TRBV12-4|TRBJ1-1
ASTSGGLGTEAF
>.|TRBV19|TRBJ1-4
ASSIGPIFEKLF
>TRBD2|TRBV7-9|TRBJ2-5
ASSRTSGAETQY
>TRBD2|TRBV20-1|TRBJ2-7
SARFLTSAQLSSYEQY
>.|TRBV15|TRBJ2-2
ATSEQITGIPGELF
>.|TRBV19|TRBJ2-3
ATLRTSTDTQY
>.|TRBV2|TRBJ2-7
ASSEWGGGSEQY
>.|TRBV29-1|TRBJ2-1
SVLAGRSGYEQF
>.|TRBV9|TRBJ1-1
ASSVAWAPNTEAF
>.|TRBV29-1|TRBJ2-1
SVGSLNEQF
>TRBD2|TRBV2|TRBJ2-2
ASRPGLANTGELF
>.|TRBV11-3|TRBJ2-5
ASSGSARQETQY
>TRBD2|TRBV19|TRBJ2-1
ASRPPGLADNEQF
>TRBD1|TRBV12-3/TRBV12-4|TRBJ2-7
ASSSAGTGGNEQY
>.|TRBV6-1|TRBJ2-3
ATSTSGTQY
>.|TRBV11-1|TRBJ2-6
ASSFSVSKLEGTGANVLT
>.|TRBV28|TRBJ2-5
ASSGLGTVETQY
>.|TRBV7-2|TRBJ2-5
ASSFRTVPETQY
>.|TRBV7-2|TRBJ1-3
ASSPATMRNTIY
>.|TRBV25-1|TRBJ1-3
ASSDGGRGGRKHTIY
>.|TRBV3-1|TRBJ1-4
ASSEGSALLGGKLF
>.|TRBV15|TRBJ1-4
ATSRVEEGGEKLF
>.|TRBV11-3|TRBJ1-1
ASSLRLNTEAF
>.|TRBV4-1|TRBJ2-1
ASSHSYGGTVYNEQF
>TRBD1|TRBV29-1|TRBJ2-2
SVEARDEDRGYAGELF
>.|TRBV20-1|TRBJ2-5
SARDKGELTQY
>.|TRBV3-1|TRBJ2-7
ASSLGLGGFYEQY
>.|TRBV24-1|TRBJ1-5
ATSAQGNNQPQH
>TRBD2|TRBV2|TRBJ2-2
ASNLAGGATGELF
>.|TRBV12-3/TRBV12-4|TRBJ1-5
ASRGGAGSNQPQH
>TRBD2|TRBV2|TRBJ2-1
ASRGGASGGRIHNEQF